These 28 T cell receptor beta chains were sequenced from one sample in a study of T cells after yellow fever vaccination. MiXCR was run by TCRdb on the 5' RACE reads, yielding one entry per CDR3 protein. The sample has around 300,000 distinct CDR3 sequences, under 15% seen once. Sequenced here: CD4+ T cells sorted from PBMCs, sampled 45 days after the yellow fever booster vaccination. These receptor sequences come from a man aged 25 to 40 who received the YFV17D yellow fever vaccine.

The sample holds many counts of this clonotype. The chain combines TRBV5-1 with TRBJ1-2; 11 positions match TRBD1. The CDR3 runs 15 residues. Germline CDR1 and CDR2: SGHRS and YFSETQ. The junction had 3 bases not matched to a gene; V was cut back by 2 bases and J by 3 bases. CDR3 region: CASSLGTGGYYGYTF. CDR3 sequence (DNA): TGCGCCAGCAGCTTAGGGACAGGGGGATACTATGGCTACACCTTC.

This clonotype came up a few times. CDR3 loop: CASSLTFEQFF. The DNA of the CDR3 is TGCGCCAGCAGCCTGACTTTCGAGCAGTTCTTC. The V call is TRBV5-1, the J call TRBJ2-1; D call uncertain. The CDR3 totals 11 residues. Germline loops: CDR1 SGHRS, CDR2 YFSETQ. Trimming cost V 4 bases and J 10 bases, with 9 bases left between them.

The gene calls are TRBV5-6 and TRBJ1-4, with a weak D call TRBD1 (6 bases). The CDR3 is 13 amino acids. Germline V CDR1 and CDR2: SGHDT, YYEEEE. Trimming removed 1 base from V and 7 bases from J, with 8 bases in between. Here the CDR3 reads CASSLNRAEKLFF. The CDR3 DNA reads TGTGCCAGCAGCTTGAACAGGGCTGAAAAACTGTTTTTT.

A few counts support this clonotype. The rearrangement uses TRBV6-6 and TRBJ1-1, with D uncertain. V lost 2 bases and J 6 bases, leaving 10 bases between the germline ends. The CDR3 covers 13 residues. Germline V lookup: CDR1 MNHNY, CDR2 SVGAGI (reference sequence). CDR3 protein: CASSYTGYAEAFF. Here the CDR3 DNA reads TGTGCCAGCAGTTACACGGGTTATGCTGAAGCTTTCTTT.

The chain carries TRBV12-3 or TRBV12-4 and TRBJ1-1, with D unclear. Trimming left V 5 bases short and J 1 base short, with 8 bases between. The CDR3 runs to 13 residues. CDR3 region: CASSPPKNTEAFF. The CDR3 nucleotides are TGTGCCAGCAGTCCTCCTAAGAACACTGAAGCTTTCTTT.

In its sample, this clonotype was seen a few times. J is TRBJ2-2 and V is TRBV5-5, with TRBD2 as a possible D gene (6 bases). Trimming took off 2 bases at V and 0 bases at J, with 11 bases between the two ends. CDR3 length: 16 amino acids. The V gene's germline CDR1 is SGHKS and CDR2 YYEKEE (reference sequence). This CDR3 is CASSFAGGANTGELFF. CDR3 in DNA: TGTGCCAGCAGCTTTGCTGGAGGGGCGAACACCGGGGAGCTGTTTTTT.

This clonotype was detected only a few times. The chain uses TRBV20-1 and TRBJ2-5; 7 bases are shared with TRBD1. The CDR3 totals 14 residues. Germline CDR1 reads DFQATT; CDR2 reads SNEGSKA (reference sequence). Trimming removed 6 bases from V and 1 base from J; junction bases left unmatched: 8. The CDR3 loop reads CSATEHRGQETQYF. The CDR3 DNA reads as TGCAGTGCCACTGAACACAGGGGCCAAGAGACCCAGTACTTC.

There are a few counts of this clonotype. This chain joins TRBV29-1 and TRBJ2-2; a possible D gene is TRBD1 (7 bases). Trimming took off 7 bases at V and 5 bases at J, with 20 bases between the two ends. CDR3 length: 15 residues. CDR1 is SQVTM and CDR2 is ANQGSEA in the germline V gene. The CDR3 is CSAAGQTTRTGELFF. CDR3 bases: TGCAGCGCTGCGGGACAGACCACTCGGACCGGGGAGCTGTTTTTT.

This clonotype showed up just a few times. J is TRBJ2-2 and V is TRBV12-3 or TRBV12-4, with 7 bases lining up with TRBD1. The CDR3 totals 17 residues. J gave up 3 bases and V 6 bases, and 13 bases lay outside the gene matches. The CDR3 region is CASSFVTITGDTGELFF. The CDR3 DNA reads as TGTGCCAGCAGCTTCGTAACGATCACAGGGGACACCGGGGAGCTGTTTTTT.

This clonotype showed up many times. The V call is TRBV20-1, the J call TRBJ2-7; TRBD2 might be the D (6 bases). This CDR3 has 13 amino acids. V was clipped by 0 bases and J by 3 bases, with 9 bases between them. Germline V lookup: CDR1 DFQATT, CDR2 SNEGSKA (reference sequence). The CDR3 sequence is CSARDPGSYEQYF. Here the CDR3 DNA reads TGCAGTGCTAGAGATCCCGGGAGCTACGAGCAGTACTTC.

The chain recombines TRBV20-1 with TRBJ2-5, with TRBD1 identical over 7 bases. CDR1 DFQATT and CDR2 SNEGSKA come from the germline V gene (reference sequence). V lost 6 bases, J lost 2 bases, and 9 bases stayed unmatched. The CDR3 totals 14 residues. CDR3 loop: CSAEGPGQQETQYF. CDR3 nucleotide sequence: TGCAGTGCCGAGGGGCCGGGACAGCAAGAGACCCAGTACTTC.

Regarding this clonotype: Mismatch with germline at one junction end may stem from a read error. The V and J genes are TRBV12-3 or TRBV12-4 and TRBJ2-7; no clear D. The length of the CDR3 is 11 residues. CDR3 residues: CASSDLYQQYF. In DNA form, the CDR3 reads TGTGCCAGCAGCGACCTCTACCAGCAGTACTTC.

This clonotype has more than one count but fewer than ten. The chain employs TRBV20-1 and TRBJ2-7; TRBD1 agrees at 8 bases. This CDR3 region has 18 residues. Germline trimming cut 0 bases from V and 4 bases from J; bases unmatched to any gene: 17. Germline CDR1 DFQATT, CDR2 SNEGSKA (reference sequence). As DNA, the CDR3 is TGCAGTGCTAGAGATTCCCGGGCCCGGACAGGGAGAACTTACGAGCAGTACTTC. Translating gives CSARDSRARTGRTYEQYF.

CDR3 nucleotides: TGTGCCAGCAGTTTCCGGAGCCGCAATGAGCAGTTCTTC. Translated: CASSFRSRNEQFF. The J gene is TRBJ2-1, the V gene TRBV6-5; D is unresolved. Trimming took 4 bases from V and 6 from J, leaving 10 bases between them. The CDR3 is made up of 13 amino acids. Germline CDR1 MNHEY, CDR2 SVGAGI.

This clonotype was seen a few times. V usage is TRBV7-2 and J usage is TRBJ2-3; D not certain. The CDR3 contains 15 residues. CDR1 is SGHTA and CDR2 is FQGNSA in the germline V gene. Trimming removed 5 bases at V and 6 bases at J, with 18 bases between. CDR3 sequence: CASSPPHVVPDTQYF. The CDR3 DNA reads as TGTGCCAGCAGCCCCCCACATGTTGTCCCCGATACGCAGTATTTT.

There are a few counts of this clonotype. The chain uses TRBV5-1 and TRBJ2-1, with unresolved D. The CDR3 consists of 16 residues. CDR1 and CDR2 from the germline V gene are SGHRS and YFSETQ. Trimming cost V 0 bases and J 0 bases, with 10 bases left between them. CDR3 sequence reads: CASSLEVPSSYNEQFF. CDR3 sequence (DNA): TGCGCCAGCAGCTTGGAGGTCCCTAGCTCCTACAATGAGCAGTTCTTC.

V gene TRBV29-1 combines with J gene TRBJ2-2; 9 bases line up with TRBD1. The CDR3 is 15 amino acids. The J segment lost 7 bases and the V segment lost 3 bases, leaving 9 bases of the junction unmatched. Germline loops: CDR1 SQVTM, CDR2 ANQGSEA. The CDR3 DNA sequence: TGCAGCGTTGACATGGGACAGGGAGTTATCGGGGAGCTGTTTTTT. Translation gives CSVDMGQGVIGELFF.

This clonotype occurred a few times. This rearrangement joins TRBV11-2 to TRBJ2-3; 11 bases are a match to TRBD2. This CDR3 spans 18 amino acids. Germline V lookup: CDR1 SGHAT, CDR2 FQNNGV. V shed 4 bases and J 0 bases; nucleotides not matched to a gene: 9. CDR3 DNA: TGTGCCAGCAGCTCTAAGGTAGCGGGAGGGATGAGCACAGATACGCAGTATTTT. It codes for CASSSKVAGGMSTDTQYF.

This clonotype was observed a handful of times. The chain uses TRBV5-1 and TRBJ2-1; 9 bases map to TRBD2. Looked up from germline, CDR1 is SGHRS and CDR2 is YFSETQ. The CDR3 consists of 15 residues. J was trimmed by 9 bases and V by 4 bases; bases with no gene match: 11. The CDR3 DNA reads as TGCGCCAGCAGCGGAGAAGGACTAGCGAGCGGTGAGCAGTTCTTC. Amino acid sequence: CASSGEGLASGEQFF.

This clonotype came up a few times. The chain couples TRBV7-2 to TRBJ2-7; D is unresolved. Germline V gives CDR1 SGHTA, CDR2 FQGNSA. V lost 4 bases and J 3 bases, leaving 7 bases between the germline ends. CDR3 length: 12 amino acids. The CDR3 spells CASSWKGYEQYF. The CDR3 coding sequence is TGTGCCAGCAGCTGGAAGGGCTACGAGCAGTACTTC.

In this sample, this clonotype turned up a few times. The CDR3 spells CASNTDGTHFNEQFF. CDR3 DNA: TGTGCCAGCAACACCGACGGGACTCACTTCAATGAGCAGTTCTTC. V usage is TRBV19 and J usage is TRBJ2-1, with D possibly TRBD2 on 6 matching bases. The CDR3 spans 15 residues. Per the germline V gene, CDR1 is LNHDA and CDR2 is SQIVND (reference sequence). V was shortened by 9 bases and J by 6 bases, with 21 bases between the two germline ends.

There are a few counts of this clonotype. CDR3: CASSPRSVDEQYF. The DNA of the CDR3 is TGTGCCAGCAGCCCCCGCTCTGTTGACGAGCAGTACTTC. The genes are TRBV7-2 and TRBJ2-7; unclear D gene. V was pared by 5 bases and J by 5 bases, with 13 bases between. CDR3 length equals 13 residues. Germline V gene lookup returns CDR1 SGHTA and CDR2 FQGNSA.

The chain recombines TRBV5-1 with TRBJ2-1, with 7 nucleotides matching TRBD2. The CDR3 loop spans 14 amino acids. Germline V gene sequence: CDR1 SGHRS, CDR2 YFSETQ. With V trimmed by 4 bases and J by 8 bases, 9 bases remained unmatched. As DNA, the CDR3 is TGCGCCAGCAGCCCCGGACTAGTGGTGGATGAGCAGTTCTTC. Translating gives CASSPGLVVDEQFF.

The chain is built from TRBV11-3 and TRBJ2-7; D possibly matches TRBD1 or TRBD2 (5 bases each). Germline V gene lookup returns CDR1 SGHNT and CDR2 YENEEA. V was trimmed by 2 bases and J by 4 bases, leaving 15 bases between them. This CDR3 spans 15 amino acids. In DNA, the CDR3 is TGTGCCAGCAGCTTACGGGGCGCGGAAGGGTACGAGCAGTACTTC. Translated, it gives CASSLRGAEGYEQYF.

The V and J genes are TRBV30 and TRBJ2-6; no reliable D call. V was clipped by 1 base and J by 0 bases, with 10 bases between them. The CDR3 has 16 residues. Looked up from germline, CDR1 is GTSNPN and CDR2 is SVGIG (reference sequence). The CDR3 nucleotides read TGTGCCTGGAGTGCCTCCAGGATCTCTGGGGCCAACGTCCTGACTTTC. This encodes CAWSASRISGANVLTF.

The chain combines TRBV6-1 with TRBJ2-5; the match to TRBD2 covers 14 bases. Germline V gives CDR1 MNHNS, CDR2 SASEGT. The V and J ends lost 6 bases and 5 bases, in that order; junction bases with no gene match: 11. The CDR3 length is 17 residues. CDR3 amino acids: CASRDPPGLAGVETQYF. CDR3 DNA sequence: TGTGCCAGCAGGGATCCTCCGGGACTAGCGGGAGTCGAGACCCAGTACTTC.

J is TRBJ1-1 and V is TRBV7-2; D is perhaps TRBD1 (5 bases). CDR1 and CDR2 (germline): SGHTA, FQGNSA. Trimming pared 1 base from V and 1 base from J, leaving 7 bases between. The CDR3 loop spans 14 amino acids. The CDR3 loop is CASSLGGKNTEAFF. For the CDR3, the DNA is TGTGCCAGCAGCTTAGGGGGGAAGAACACTGAAGCTTTCTTT. The full variable domain, rest sourced from reference TRBV7-2 and TRBJ1-1, is GAGVSQSPSNKVTEKGKDVELRCDPISGHTALYWYRQSLGQGLEFLIYFQGNSAPDKSGLPSDRFSAERTGGSVSTLTIQRTQQEDSAVYLCASSLGGKNTEAFFGQGTRLTVV.

The gene calls are TRBV20-1 and TRBJ2-3, with D perhaps matching TRBD2 (6 bases). CDR3 length equals 15 residues. Germline values: CDR1 DFQATT, CDR2 SNEGSKA (reference sequence). V lost 6 bases and J 0 bases, leaving 16 bases between the germline ends. For the CDR3, the DNA is TGCAGTGCCAGATCTAGCGTCACTAGCACAGATACGCAGTATTTT. As protein: CSARSSVTSTDTQYF.